These 21 T cell receptor beta chains were all obtained from the same sample, sequenced in a study of T cells in Graves' hyperthyroidism and ophthalmopathy. The TCR beta CDR3 regions underwent amplification using RNA transcripts as the source. HTBI primers drove first-round RT-PCR of the TCR CDR3. From the multiplex PCR reads, TCRdb called clonotypes with MiXCR, one entry per CDR3 protein. The sample lists approximately 380,000 distinct CDR3 sequences; approximately 17% were seen once. Sequenced: blood. The receptors shown here come from a man in his late teens or twenties with Graves' ophthalmopathy.

The CDR3 sequence: CSARIQVGVNSPLHF. Here the CDR3 DNA reads TGCAGTGCTAGAATACAGGTCGGAGTAAATTCACCCCTCCACTTT. V usage is TRBV20-1 and J usage is TRBJ1-6; weak D call: TRBD1 (5 bases). V lost 2 bases to trimming and J lost 7 bases, with 15 bases between them. CDR1 and CDR2 from the germline V gene are DFQATT and SNEGSKA (reference sequence). The CDR3 sequence is 15 residues long.

This clonotype has a count of ten or more. The chain uses TRBV20-1 and TRBJ2-1; 8 nucleotides line up with TRBD2. CDR1 DFQATT and CDR2 SNEGSKA come from the germline V gene (reference sequence). The CDR3 runs to 17 residues. J gave up 0 bases and V 5 bases, and 12 bases lay outside the gene matches. CDR3 in DNA: TGCAGTGCTGACGGGGGGGCGGGGGAGAGCTCCTACAATGAGCAGTTCTTC. Its protein product is CSADGGAGESSYNEQFF.

On this clonotype: Given a much more abundant clone one base away, this may be a read error. The gene calls are TRBV7-9 and TRBJ1-1; the D is unclear. Per germline, CDR1 SEHNR and CDR2 FQNEAQ (reference sequence). CDR3 size: 14 residues. CDR3 coding DNA: TGTGCCGGCAGCTTAGTTCTCGGAAACACTGAAGCTTTCTTT. Amino acids: CAGSLVLGNTEAFF.

This clonotype appeared many times. The chain links TRBV12-3 or TRBV12-4 to TRBJ1-2; D may be TRBD1 (6 bases). V lost 5 bases and J 7 bases, leaving 11 bases between the germline ends. The CDR3 runs to 12 residues. The CDR3 sequence is CASSEQGIGYTF. In DNA, the CDR3 is TGTGCCAGCAGTGAACAGGGTATTGGCTACACCTTC.

This rearrangement joins TRBV2 to TRBJ1-1; 11 bases agree with TRBD1. Germline V lookup: CDR1 SNHLY, CDR2 FYNNEI. Trimming removed 2 bases from V and 6 bases from J; junction bases left unmatched: 8. The CDR3 is made up of 16 amino acids. CDR3 in amino acids: CASSERTGGYDPEAFF. The CDR3 DNA reads TGTGCCAGCAGTGAACGGACAGGGGGCTATGACCCTGAAGCTTTCTTT.

In this sample, this clonotype turned up many times. V usage is TRBV7-9 and J usage is TRBJ1-5; D is undetermined. Per the germline V gene, CDR1 is SEHNR and CDR2 is FQNEAQ (reference sequence). The CDR3 contains 13 residues. Trimming left V 4 bases short and J 4 bases short, with 8 bases between. CDR3 bases: TGTGCCAGCAGCTGGGATGGAAATCAGCCCCAGCATTTT. Its protein is CASSWDGNQPQHF.

There are many counts of this clonotype. V usage is TRBV11-2 and J usage is TRBJ1-1; D remains unclear. V gave up 1 base and J gave up 8 bases, with 8 bases separating them. CDR1 and CDR2 from the germline V gene are SGHAT and FQNNGV. The CDR3 is made up of 12 amino acids. The CDR3 DNA reads as TGTGCCAGCAGCTTAGGCAGGCAAGAAGCTTTCTTT. This codes for CASSLGRQEAFF.

This clonotype was found many times. This chain uses TRBV9 with TRBJ1-5, with D unresolved. This CDR3 spans 13 amino acids. V was shortened by 0 bases and J by 6 bases, with 7 bases between the two germline ends. The germline V gene encodes CDR1 SGDLS and CDR2 YYNGEE. The CDR3 region has the DNA TGTGCCAGCAGCGTAGATGATTCTCAGCCCCAGCATTTT. Its protein product is CASSVDDSQPQHF.

The sample holds many counts of this clonotype. The gene calls are TRBV7-9 and TRBJ1-1, with D tentatively TRBD1 (5 bases). Trimming removed 10 bases from V and 1 base from J, with 13 bases in between. This CDR3 contains 13 residues. Germline V gene lookup returns CDR1 SEHNR and CDR2 FQNEAQ (reference sequence). CDR3 in DNA: TGTGCCACCTGGGGCCAGCCGAACACTGAAGCTTTCTTT. It specifies CATWGQPNTEAFF.

The CDR3 loop reads CATNPGGLALAKNIQYF. The CDR3, as DNA: TGTGCCACCAACCCCGGGGGTCTAGCCCTGGCCAAAAACATTCAGTACTTC. The chain combines TRBV15 with TRBJ2-4, with D possibly being TRBD2 (6 bases). Trimming stripped 7 bases from V and 1 base from J, with 20 bases between. Per germline, CDR1 LNHNV and CDR2 YYDKDF (reference sequence). The CDR3 spans 17 residues.

This clonotype occurred many times. The chain joins TRBV7-9 to TRBJ1-1; no clear D. V was trimmed by 3 bases and J by 3 bases, leaving 11 bases between them. Germline V lookup: CDR1 SEHNR, CDR2 FQNEAQ (reference sequence). CDR3 length equals 14 residues. Here the CDR3 reads CASSLAPAYTEAFF. In DNA, the CDR3 is TGTGCCAGCAGCTTGGCCCCGGCGTACACTGAAGCTTTCTTT.

This clonotype was detected ten times or more. V is TRBV12-3 or TRBV12-4 and J is TRBJ1-6; weak D call: TRBD1 (5 bases). V lost 0 bases, J lost 8 bases, and 8 bases lay in between. The CDR3 covers 14 residues. CDR3 protein: CASSLAGVDSPLHF. CDR3 nucleotides: TGTGCCAGCAGTTTAGCGGGGGTTGATTCACCCCTCCACTTT.

This clonotype was detected a few times. V usage is TRBV9 and J usage is TRBJ2-2; 7 bases are a match to TRBD1. The germline V gene has CDR1 SGDLS and CDR2 YYNGEE. The junction had 5 bases not matched to a gene; V was cut back by 0 bases and J by 3 bases. The CDR3 runs to 16 residues. CDR3 sequence (DNA): TGTGCCAGCAGCGTAGGACCAGGGGGTCACACCGGGGAGCTGTTTTTT. It codes for CASSVGPGGHTGELFF.

The chain joins TRBV6-2 or TRBV6-3 to TRBJ2-7; 8 nucleotides line up with TRBD2. Germline CDR1 MNHEY, CDR2 SVGEGT. The CDR3 contains 17 residues. The ends lost 6 bases at V and 3 bases at J; junction bases unmatched: 16. The CDR3 loop is CASRKREGEDGYYEQYF. CDR3 bases: TGTGCCAGCAGAAAACGGGAGGGAGAGGATGGGTACTACGAGCAGTACTTC.

This clonotype has ten or more counts. The chain combines TRBV5-1 with TRBJ1-1, with 9 bases lining up with TRBD1. CDR3 length equals 14 residues. Germline assignment: CDR1 SGHRS and CDR2 YFSETQ. After removal of 3 bases from V and 8 bases from J, the junction contained 8 bases not matched to a gene. CDR3 DNA sequence: TGCGCCAGCAGCTGGGACACAGGGGGCCGGGAAGCTTTCTTT. Amino acids: CASSWDTGGREAFF.

This clonotype was observed at least ten times. The rearrangement uses TRBV3-1 and TRBJ1-5, with TRBD1 as a possible D gene (5 bases). Germline CDR1 LGHDT, CDR2 YNNKEL (reference sequence). The CDR3 is 14 residues long. V lost 1 base, J lost 7 bases, and 11 bases lay in between. CDR3 bases: TGTGCCAGCAGCCAAGGGGGGACGGGCCAGCCCCAGCATTTT. Its translation is CASSQGGTGQPQHF. The full variable domain, in which reference TRBV3-1 and TRBJ1-5 provide the parts outside the CDR3, is DTAVSQTPKYLVTQMGNDKSIKCEQNLGHDTMYWYKQDSKKFLKIMFSYNNKELIINETVPNRFSPKSPDKAHLNLHINSLELGDSAVYFCASSQGGTGQPQHFGDGTRLSIL.

This clonotype was seen repeatedly, ten times or more. V and J are TRBV24-1 and TRBJ2-7; 8 nucleotides align to TRBD1. The J segment lost 3 bases and the V segment lost 5 bases, leaving 2 bases of the junction unmatched. The length of the CDR3 is 13 residues. Germline CDR1 and CDR2: KGHDR and SFDVKD. The CDR3 bases are TGTGCCACCAGTGCAGGGGGCGGCTACGAGCAGTACTTC. Translating it yields CATSAGGGYEQYF.

This clonotype was seen ten or more times. This chain connects TRBV7-2 to TRBJ1-2, with 11 positions matching TRBD1. The CDR3 is made up of 14 amino acids. The germline gives CDR1 SGHTA, CDR2 FQGNSA. V dropped 5 bases and J dropped 8; count of bases not matched to a gene: 7. In DNA, the CDR3 is TGTGCCAGCAGCCCTAGGCGGACAGGGGGCGGCTACACCTTC. Protein: CASSPRRTGGGYTF.

This clonotype was detected ten times or more. V usage is TRBV2 and J usage is TRBJ1-3, with D tentatively TRBD1 (5 bases). The CDR3 runs 15 residues. V lost 6 bases and J 0 bases, leaving 12 bases between the germline ends. Germline CDR1 and CDR2: SNHLY and FYNNEI. The CDR3 sequence is CASRVDRLSGNTIYF. The CDR3, as DNA: TGTGCCAGCAGGGTTGACAGACTCTCTGGAAACACCATATATTTT.

This clonotype was detected only a few times. This rearrangement joins TRBV24-1 to TRBJ2-7, with 7 bases fitting TRBD1. The junction had 4 bases not matched to a gene; V was cut back by 7 bases and J by 2 bases. CDR3 length: 13 residues. Germline-derived CDR1 and CDR2 are KGHDR and SFDVKD. In DNA, the CDR3 is TGTGCCACCAGCGCCGGGACAGCCTACGAGCAGTACTTC. It is translated as CATSAGTAYEQYF.

This clonotype has ten or more counts. This chain links TRBV11-3 with TRBJ1-1; tentatively, D is TRBD1 (6 bases). The CDR3 totals 13 residues. The germline V gene encodes CDR1 SGHNT and CDR2 YENEEA. Trimming removed 4 bases from V and 4 bases from J, with 10 bases in between. The CDR3 protein is CASSWKGGTEAFF. In DNA form, the CDR3 reads TGTGCCAGCAGCTGGAAAGGGGGCACTGAAGCTTTCTTT.